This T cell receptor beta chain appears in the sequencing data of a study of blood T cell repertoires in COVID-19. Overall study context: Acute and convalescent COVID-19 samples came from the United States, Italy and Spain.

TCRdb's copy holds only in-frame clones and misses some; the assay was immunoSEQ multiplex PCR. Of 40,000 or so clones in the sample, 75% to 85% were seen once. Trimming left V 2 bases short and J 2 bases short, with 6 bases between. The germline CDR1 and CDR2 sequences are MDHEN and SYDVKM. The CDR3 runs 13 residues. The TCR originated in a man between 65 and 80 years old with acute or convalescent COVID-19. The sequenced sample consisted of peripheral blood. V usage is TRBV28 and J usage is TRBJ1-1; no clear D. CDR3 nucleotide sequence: TGTGCCAGCAGTTTAGCGGTCAACACTGAAGCTTTCTTT. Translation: CASSLAVNTEAFF.